This T cell receptor beta chain was observed in a study of vaccination and CD4 T cells after COVID-19. Overall study context: A CEFX pool, an HIV-1 Nef pool, or no peptide went to control cultures.

Sequenced with the Oncomine TCR Beta short-read assay was DNA taken from cultured CD4+ T cells. TCRdb reanalysed the PCR reads using MiXCR and keeps one entry per CDR3 protein. In the table there are 20,000 to 25,000 distinct CDR3 sequences, approximately 40% of which are singletons. Details on this clonotype: What it recognizes is unknown.

Between the trimmed V and J ends, which lost 1 base and 5 bases, there was a span of 18 bases. CDR3 length: 17 residues. Germline V CDR1 and CDR2: MGHRA, YSYEKL. The treatment was: roughly ten-day PBMC culture with coronavirus spike peptide pools or control peptides (ViraFEST assay). Overall study results and limits: The median number of SARS-CoV-2-reactive clonotypes increased from about 20 to 38, a change that did not reach significance.

The chain joins TRBV4-1 to TRBJ1-5; maybe TRBD1 (5 bases). Material: CD4+ T cells from blood, cultured in vitro, obtained before SARS-CoV-2 vaccination. This TCR derives from a human donor who had recovered from COVID-19. The chain's CDR3 is CASSQAEGQGQYQPQHF. CDR3 sequence (DNA): TGCGCCAGCAGCCAAGCGGAAGGGCAGGGTCAGTATCAGCCCCAGCATTTT.